A single sample gave rise to the 17 T cell receptor beta chains below, sequenced in a study of blood T cells in healthy people across ages. The authors ran a second PCR of 7 to 11 cycles using a sample-barcoded 5' primer and a J-beta primer mix. TCRdb passed the 5' RACE reads through MiXCR, listing each CDR3 protein once. The table lists about 650,000 distinct CDR3 sequences, about 51% of them singletons. The sample was blood. These receptor sequences come from a woman older than 75 in good health.

The V call is TRBV4-1, the J call TRBJ2-2, with 11 bases matching TRBD2. This CDR3 contains 15 residues. Germline CDR1 reads MGHRA; CDR2 reads YSYEKL. Trimming at V came to 4 bases and at J to 6 bases, leaving 4 bases not matched to a gene. DNA for the CDR3: TGCGCCAGCAGCCCGCGTAGCGGGAGGGCCGGGGAGCTGTTTTTT. Translating it yields CASSPRSGRAGELFF.

The CDR3 DNA is TGTGCCAGCAGATCTAGCGGGATGAACACCGGGGAGCTGTTTTTT. It codes for CASRSSGMNTGELFF. V is TRBV2 and J is TRBJ2-2; 9 bases align to TRBD2. The CDR3 contains 15 residues. The junction had 3 bases not matched to a gene; V was cut back by 6 bases and J by 1 base. The germline V gene encodes CDR1 SNHLY and CDR2 FYNNEI.

The CDR3 region is CASGMGGMHSYEQYF. Here the CDR3 DNA reads TGTGCCAGCGGGATGGGGGGTATGCACTCCTACGAGCAGTACTTC. J is TRBJ2-7 and V is TRBV6-5, with D possibly matching TRBD2 (6 bases). The CDR3 sequence is 15 residues long. Germline CDR1 reads MNHEY; CDR2 reads SVGAGI. Trimming shortened V by 8 bases and J by 0 bases, and 17 bases separated the two germline ends.

Details on this clonotype: A much larger clone sits a single nucleotide away, making a read error possible. The chain recombines TRBV20-1 with TRBJ2-7; TRBD1 matches 11 bases. Germline trimming cut 3 bases from V and 7 bases from J; bases unmatched to any gene: 23. This CDR3 is 19 amino acids long. Germline V gene sequence: CDR1 DFQATT, CDR2 SNEGSKA (reference sequence). CDR3 DNA sequence: TGCAGTGCTAGGGGCCCCCGGACAGGGGGCCGATCATCTTACAATGAGCAGTACTTC. This gives the protein CSARGPRTGGRSSYNEQYF.

This clonotype occurred many times. The chain is built from TRBV20-1 and TRBJ2-1; TRBD1 matches 7 bases. The CDR3 has 13 residues. Germline loops: CDR1 DFQATT, CDR2 SNEGSKA (reference sequence). Losses at the gene ends were 0 bases for V and 9 bases for J; bases not matched to a gene: 5. The CDR3 nucleotides read TGCAGTGCTAGAGAGACGGCAGGGGGTGAGCAGTTCTTC. This gives the protein CSARETAGGEQFF.

This clonotype was seen many times. This chain links TRBV12-3 or TRBV12-4 with TRBJ2-1; TRBD2 matches 8 bases. J lost 5 bases, V lost 7 bases, and 13 bases had no gene match. There are 16 residues in the CDR3. The CDR3 here is CASKLQSGSRNNEQFF. For the CDR3, the DNA is TGTGCCAGCAAACTCCAAAGCGGGAGCCGGAACAATGAGCAGTTCTTC.

This clonotype came up many times. This chain connects TRBV12-3 or TRBV12-4 to TRBJ1-2; 7 nucleotides agree with TRBD1. Trimming took 6 bases from V and 5 from J; bases not matched to a gene: 9. CDR3 size: 14 residues. The CDR3 nucleotides read TGTGCCAGCAGCCCGGGACAGTCAATTTATGGCTACACCTTC. Translation gives CASSPGQSIYGYTF.

This clonotype appeared many times. The chain couples TRBV7-2 to TRBJ2-7; no clear D. V was clipped by 1 base and J by 0 bases, with 4 bases between them. Germline V gives CDR1 SGHTA, CDR2 FQGNSA. This CDR3 region has 13 residues. CDR3 sequence (DNA): TGTGCCAGCAGCTTAGACAGCTCCTACGAGCAGTACTTC. As protein: CASSLDSSYEQYF.

J is TRBJ2-5 and V is TRBV24-1; TRBD1 matches at 10 bases. The CDR3 covers 15 residues. The V segment lost 1 base and the J segment 5 bases; nucleotides outside the gene matches: 3. Germline V gives CDR1 KGHDR, CDR2 SFDVKD. CDR3 nucleotide sequence: TGTGCCACCAGTGATTTCGACAGGGGGCTCGAGACCCAGTACTTC. Its translation: CATSDFDRGLETQYF.

This clonotype showed up many times. The chain uses TRBV7-2 and TRBJ1-2, with D maybe TRBD1 (5 bases). CDR1 is SGHTA, CDR2 FQGNSA, per germline. V dropped 2 bases and J dropped 6 bases, with 16 bases sitting between them. The CDR3 has 15 amino acids. CDR3 amino acids: CASSLLGGAIDGYTF. CDR3 nucleotides: TGTGCCAGCAGCTTACTGGGAGGGGCAATCGATGGCTACACCTTC.

In nucleotides, the CDR3 is TGTGCCAGCAGTCCACGACTAGCGGGGGATGAGCAGTACTTC. Protein product: CASSPRLAGDEQYF. The rearrangement uses TRBV12-3 or TRBV12-4 and TRBJ2-5, with 12 bases that match TRBD2. The CDR3 covers 14 residues. The V and J ends lost 5 bases and 11 bases, in that order; junction bases with no gene match: 9.

The J gene is TRBJ2-7, the V gene TRBV5-1, with 7 bases matching TRBD2. Germline V gene data show CDR1 as SGHRS and CDR2 as YFSETQ. This CDR3 has 12 residues. V was clipped by 7 bases and J by 4 bases; unmatched bases: 5. CDR3 nucleotide sequence: TGCGCCAGCGGGAGCGGGGAGTACGAGCAGTACTTC. As protein: CASGSGEYEQYF. The whole variable domain, filled in from reference TRBV5-1 and TRBJ2-7, reads KAGVTQTPRYLIKTRGQQVTLSCSPISGHRSVSWYQQTPGQGLQFLFEYFSETQRNKGNFPGRFSGRQFSNSRSEMNVSTLELGDSALYLCASGSGEYEQYFGPGTRLTVT.

CDR3 coding DNA: TGTGCCAGCAGCACCTGGGGGCAGCCCCAGCATTTT. Residues: CASSTWGQPQHF. V is TRBV11-1 and J is TRBJ1-5; D possibly corresponds to TRBD1 (5 bases). This CDR3 comprises 12 residues. V lost 5 bases and J 7 bases, leaving 9 bases between the germline ends. The germline V gene has CDR1 SGHAT and CDR2 FQDESV (reference sequence).

This clonotype was counted between two and nine times. The chain employs TRBV7-3 and TRBJ2-3; 11 bases agree with TRBD2. The CDR3 spans 20 residues. Trimming cost V 5 bases and J 0 bases; bases outside gene matches: 16. Germline V gene sequence: CDR1 SGHTA, CDR2 FQGTGA. In DNA form, the CDR3 reads TGTGCCAGCAGCCTAAACGCCGGGACTAGCGGACGCTCTAGCACAGATACGCAGTATTTT. Protein product: CASSLNAGTSGRSSTDTQYF.

In this sample, this clonotype turned up a few times. This rearrangement joins TRBV12-3 or TRBV12-4 to TRBJ1-3, with no clear D. The V end was cut by 5 bases, the J end by 2 bases, with 13 bases between. The CDR3 has 15 residues. The CDR3: CASSPGRIAGNTIYF. The DNA for the CDR3 is TGTGCCAGCAGTCCTGGACGTATTGCTGGAAACACCATATATTTT.

The J gene is TRBJ2-3, the V gene TRBV20-1; TRBD2 matches 14 bases. Germline CDR1 is DFQATT and CDR2 is SNEGSKA (reference sequence). The CDR3 consists of 18 residues. V lost 5 bases and J lost 0; bases outside the gene matches: 10. The chain's CDR3 is CSAVTGTSGSYSTDTQYF. As DNA, the CDR3 is TGCAGTGCTGTGACCGGGACTAGCGGGAGTTACAGCACAGATACGCAGTATTTT.

This clonotype has a handful of counts. The rearrangement links TRBV4-1 to TRBJ2-2, with D perhaps matching TRBD1 or TRBD2 (6 bases each). Germline V gene lookup returns CDR1 MGHRA and CDR2 YSYEKL. Trimming pared 4 bases from V and 6 bases from J, leaving 15 bases between. The CDR3 covers 15 residues. The DNA of the CDR3 is TGCGCCAGCAGCCCCTCGAGGGGGGTAGCCGGGGAGCTGTTTTTT. This translates into CASSPSRGVAGELFF.